This is a list of T cell receptor beta chains from one sample in a study of blood T cell repertoires in COVID-19. Generated by immunoSEQ multiplex PCR, the TCRdb table keeps only in-frame clones and is missing some. The sample has 400,000 to 450,000 clones; about 91% are singletons. The sequencing sample was made of peripheral blood. These receptor sequences come from a middle-aged woman with COVID-19, enrolled during active disease. Each CDR3 is given with its conserved first and last residue. A D gene is named only where the DNA matches it firmly. Rows may omit the clone size; those that give it use once, few, many or a size class.

v_gene	j_gene	d_gene	abundance	CDR3aa	CDR3nt
TRBV27	TRBJ1-1	-	-	CASSLLGVPEAFF	TGTGCCAGCAGTTTATTAGGGGTCCCTGAAGCTTTCTTT
TRBV6-5	TRBJ1-2	-	-	CASLAKFYGYTF	TGTGCCAGCCTCGCGAAGTTCTATGGCTACACCTTC
TRBV7-3	TRBJ2-1	TRBD2	-	CASSLNGLAGNNEQFF	TGTGCCAGCAGCTTAAACGGGCTAGCGGGGAACAATGAGCAGTTCTTC
TRBV27	TRBJ2-1	TRBD2	-	CASSLYGAGASSYNEQFF	TGTGCCAGCAGTTTATACGGGGCGGGAGCTAGCTCCTACAATGAGCAGTTCTTC
TRBV7-3	TRBJ2-2	TRBD2	-	CASSLSGVAGVSTGELFF	TGTGCCAGCAGCTTATCAGGGGTAGCGGGAGTTTCCACCGGGGAGCTGTTTTTT
TRBV6-6	TRBJ1-1	-	-	CASSLDTEAFF	TGTGCCAGCAGCCTAGACACTGAAGCTTTCTTT
TRBV28	TRBJ1-1	TRBD1	-	CASSLAGGATEAFF	TGTGCCAGCAGTTTAGCAGGGGGCGCCACTGAAGCTTTCTTT
TRBV11-2	TRBJ2-3	-	once	CASSLAGTSTDTQYF	TGTGCCAGCAGCTTAGCTGGTACTAGCACAGATACGCAGTATTTT
TRBV7-9	TRBJ2-7	TRBD1	-	CASSLTGTGGIYEQYF	TGTGCCAGCAGCCTCACCGGGACAGGGGGCATCTACGAGCAGTACTTC
TRBV29-1	TRBJ2-5	-	once	CSVDQGFQETQYF	TGCAGCGTTGATCAGGGCTTCCAAGAGACCCAGTACTTC
TRBV5-1	TRBJ2-2	TRBD1	-	CASSQGTGKRYTGELFF	TGCGCCAGCAGCCAGGGGACAGGGAAGAGGTACACCGGGGAGCTGTTTTTT
TRBV19	TRBJ2-2	-	-	CASSTGRFNTGELFF	TGTGCCAGTTCCACCGGTCGGTTCAACACCGGGGAGCTGTTTTTT
TRBV12-3/TRBV12-4	TRBJ2-2	-	-	CASSSSPGELFF	TGTGCCAGCAGTTCTTCCCCGGGGGAGCTGTTTTTT
TRBV28	TRBJ1-2	-	-	CASSLRDYGYTF	TGTGCCAGCAGTTTGCGGGACTATGGCTACACCTTC
TRBV7-2	TRBJ1-3	-	-	CASSLSRALSGNTIYF	TGTGCCAGCAGCTTAAGCAGGGCTCTCTCTGGAAACACCATATATTTT
TRBV19	TRBJ2-5	-	-	CASSIGALETQYF	TGTGCCAGTAGTATAGGGGCTCTAGAGACCCAGTACTTC